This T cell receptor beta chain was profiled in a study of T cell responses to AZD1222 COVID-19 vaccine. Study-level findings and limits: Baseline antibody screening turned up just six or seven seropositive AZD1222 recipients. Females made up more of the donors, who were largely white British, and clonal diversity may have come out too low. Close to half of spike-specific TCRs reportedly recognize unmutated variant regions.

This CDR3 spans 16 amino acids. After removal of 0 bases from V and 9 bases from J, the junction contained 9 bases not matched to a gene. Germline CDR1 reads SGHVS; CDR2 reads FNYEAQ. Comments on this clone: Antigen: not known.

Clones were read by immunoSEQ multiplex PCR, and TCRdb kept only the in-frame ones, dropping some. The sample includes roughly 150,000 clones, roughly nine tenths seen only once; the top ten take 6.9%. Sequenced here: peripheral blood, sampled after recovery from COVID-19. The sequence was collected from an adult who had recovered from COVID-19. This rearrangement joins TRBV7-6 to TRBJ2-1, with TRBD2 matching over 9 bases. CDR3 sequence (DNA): TGTGCCAGCAGCTTAGCTTTGTCTAGCGGGGTGACTGAGCAGTTCTTC. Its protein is CASSLALSSGVTEQFF. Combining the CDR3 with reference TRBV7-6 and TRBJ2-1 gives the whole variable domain GAGVSQSPRYKVTKRGQDVALRCDPISGHVSLYWYRQALGQGPEFLTYFNYEAQQDKSGLPNDRFSAERPEGSISTLTIQRTEQRDSAMYRCASSLALSSGVTEQFFGPGTRLTVL.